The next 4 T cell receptor beta chains were all read from a single sample in a study of T cells after posttransplantation cyclophosphamide. Cyclophosphamide on days +3 and +4 followed busulfan-fludarabine conditioning and a marrow graft. Some clones are missing from TCRdb's copy, which holds only in-frame ones; the method was immunoSEQ multiplex PCR. The table has some 34,000 clones, 78% seen once; the top ten hold 6.5% to 9.5%. Sequenced here: CD4+ T cells sorted from blood, sampled approximately 2,000 days after a stem cell transplant with posttransplant cyclophosphamide. These receptors originate from a female patient in her forties who received an allogeneic stem cell transplant from a related donor, was CMV-positive, and had no GVHD. Some T cells may be supplied by the graft donor.

V gene TRBV5-1 combines with J gene TRBJ2-5, with 9 positions matching TRBD1. V was pared by 3 bases and J by 5 bases, with 11 bases of the junction left unmatched. CDR1 is SGHRS, CDR2 YFSETQ, per germline. The CDR3 length is 16 residues. CDR3 in DNA: TGCGCCAGCAGCTGGGGTCCCGGGACAGGGATGGAGACCCAGTACTTC. Translation: CASSWGPGTGMETQYF. The full variable domain, rest sourced from reference TRBV5-1 and TRBJ2-5, is KAGVTQTPRYLIKTRGQQVTLSCSPISGHRSVSWYQQTPGQGLQFLFEYFSETQRNKGNFPGRFSGRQFSNSRSEMNVSTLELGDSALYLCASSWGPGTGMETQYFGPGTRLLVL.

The chain recombines TRBV6-6 with TRBJ2-3, with D tentatively TRBD1 (5 bases). The V end was cut by 6 bases, the J end by 4 bases, with 14 bases between. Germline-derived CDR1 and CDR2 are MNHNY and SVGAGI (reference sequence). The CDR3 loop spans 14 amino acids. In DNA, the CDR3 is TGTGCCAGCAGCAAAGACAGTATCTCAGATACGCAGTATTTT. It specifies CASSKDSISDTQYF.

J is TRBJ2-1 and V is TRBV5-4, with 11 bases fitting TRBD2. The CDR3 runs to 14 residues. The junction had 3 bases not matched to a gene; V was cut back by 4 bases and J by 6 bases. From germline, CDR1 is SGHNT and CDR2 YYREEE (reference sequence). As DNA, the CDR3 is TGTGCCAGCAGCCCGGGACTAGCGGTCAATGAGCAGTTCTTC. Translation gives CASSPGLAVNEQFF.

This rearrangement joins TRBV7-9 to TRBJ1-4; the D is unclear. Germline V gene sequence: CDR1 SEHNR, CDR2 FQNEAQ (reference sequence). CDR3 length equals 13 residues. The V end lost 3 bases, the J end lost 7 bases, and 9 bases lay between the germline ends. The DNA for the CDR3 is TGTGCCAGCAGCTTCCCGGGAGCTGAAAAACTGTTTTTT. Encoded protein: CASSFPGAEKLFF.